The 13 T cell receptor beta chains presented below share a single source sample, sequenced in a study of T-cell reconstitution after alpha-beta-depleted transplantation in children. Preparation of the TCRbeta library involved a method that used unique molecular identifiers. TCRdb reprocessed the PCR reads with MiXCR, giving one entry per CDR3 protein. Of around 580,000 distinct CDR3 sequences in the sample, under 25% were seen once. The sequences come from PBMCs, mostly from graft donor cells, collected 360 days after TCRalphabeta/CD19-depleted stem cell transplant. The receptors stem from a boy in the first two years of life who had a stem cell transplant for acute myeloid leukemia, so the T cells may come from the graft donor.

This clonotype occurred many times. J is TRBJ2-5 and V is TRBV12-3 or TRBV12-4; no reliable D call. The CDR3 has 14 amino acids. Trimming removed 6 bases from V and 2 bases from J, with 13 bases in between. CDR3 in amino acids: CASRPLGWQETQYF. The CDR3 nucleotides read TGTGCCAGCAGACCACTTGGCTGGCAAGAGACCCAGTACTTC.

This clonotype has more than one count but fewer than ten. This chain joins TRBV12-3 or TRBV12-4 and TRBJ1-5; no clear D. The CDR3 runs to 12 residues. The V end lost 2 bases, the J end lost 5 bases, and 4 bases lay between the germline ends. This CDR3 reads CASSLNHQPQHF. For the CDR3, the DNA is TGTGCCAGCAGTTTAAATCATCAGCCCCAGCATTTT.

The gene calls are TRBV7-6 and TRBJ2-1, with D possibly being TRBD1 or TRBD2 (6 bases each). The CDR3 loop spans 14 amino acids. Germline V gene lookup returns CDR1 SGHVS and CDR2 FNYEAQ. The V and J ends lost 1 base and 7 bases respectively, with 11 bases between them. Written as DNA, the CDR3 is TGTGCCAGCAGCTTAGGGGGGGCGGGGAATGAGCAGTTCTTC. It is translated as CASSLGGAGNEQFF.

This clonotype was detected once. CDR3 in DNA: TGCGCCAGCAGCTTGGGGGATATGGGGTCCTACGAGCAGTACGTC. This gives the protein CASSLGDMGSYEQYV. The rearrangement uses TRBV5-1 and TRBJ2-7; D uncertain. There are 15 residues in the CDR3. Germline V gene lookup returns CDR1 SGHRS and CDR2 YFSETQ. V shed 0 bases and J shed 1 base, with 11 bases lying between them.

This clonotype came up many times. CDR3 DNA sequence: TGTGCCAGCAGCTTAATGGTTGGACTTGAACAGTTCTTC. This sequence encodes CASSLMVGLEQFF. The chain links TRBV7-6 to TRBJ2-1; TRBD2 is a possible D gene (5 bases). V lost 2 bases and J lost 13, with 15 bases in between. Germline values: CDR1 SGHVS, CDR2 FNYEAQ. CDR3 length equals 13 residues.

This chain links TRBV12-3 or TRBV12-4 with TRBJ2-5; 8 bases align to TRBD2. Trimming cost V 5 bases and J 5 bases; bases outside gene matches: 7. This CDR3 is built from 14 residues. CDR3 loop: CASSIAGGGETQYF. The DNA for the CDR3 is TGTGCCAGCAGTATCGCGGGGGGAGGGGAGACCCAGTACTTC.

V and J are TRBV7-2 and TRBJ2-1; 7 positions match TRBD2. The germline gives CDR1 SGHTA, CDR2 FQGNSA. The CDR3 loop spans 14 amino acids. V shed 5 bases and J 14 bases; nucleotides not matched to a gene: 15. DNA for the CDR3: TGTGCCAGCAGCCCCTACACTTCGGGGGGTGGGGAGTTCTTC. This gives the protein CASSPYTSGGGEFF.

This clonotype has just a few counts. The chain carries TRBV20-1 and TRBJ1-1; 7 positions agree with TRBD1. The germline gives CDR1 DFQATT, CDR2 SNEGSKA (reference sequence). The V and J ends lost 3 bases and 4 bases, in that order; junction bases with no gene match: 8. This CDR3 is 14 amino acids long. The chain's CDR3 is CSARITGALTEAFF. The CDR3 nucleotides read TGCAGTGCTAGGATAACAGGGGCCCTCACTGAAGCTTTCTTT.

This clonotype was seen only a few times. V usage is TRBV20-1 and J usage is TRBJ2-7; perhaps TRBD1 as D (6 bases). The germline V and J ends were trimmed by 0 bases and 0 bases, with 9 bases remaining between them. The CDR3 spans 14 residues. The germline V gene has CDR1 DFQATT and CDR2 SNEGSKA (reference sequence). CDR3 amino acids: CSARDRDTSYEQYF. The CDR3 DNA is TGCAGTGCTAGAGATCGGGACACCTCCTACGAGCAGTACTTC.

This clonotype was observed at least ten times. V usage is TRBV28 and J usage is TRBJ2-3; D uncertain. The germline V gene encodes CDR1 MDHEN and CDR2 SYDVKM. Trimming pared 3 bases from V and 7 bases from J, leaving 5 bases between. CDR3 length: 11 residues. DNA of the CDR3: TGTGCCAGCAGTTTGACTTATACGCAGTATTTT. This codes for CASSLTYTQYF. The entire variable domain, with the rest obtained from reference TRBV28 and TRBJ2-3, is as follows: DVKVTQSSRYLVKRTGEKVFLECVQDMDHENMFWYRQDPGLGLRLIYFSYDVKMKEKGDIPEGYSVSREKKERFSLILESASTNQTSMYLCASSLTYTQYFGPGTRLTVL.

In its sample, this clonotype was seen many times. V and J are TRBV27 and TRBJ2-1; D perhaps matches TRBD1 (6 bases). The germline CDR1 and CDR2 sequences are MNHEY and SMNVEV (reference sequence). The ends were cut back, 6 bases at V and 5 bases at J, with 11 bases in the middle. This CDR3 has 13 residues. CDR3 amino acids: CASSLGQNNEQFF. The CDR3 nucleotides read TGTGCCAGCAGCCTAGGACAGAACAATGAGCAGTTCTTC.

The sample holds many counts of this clonotype. The chain combines TRBV20-1 with TRBJ2-5, with D uncertain. CDR3 length: 14 amino acids. V was clipped by 2 bases and J by 7 bases, with 17 bases between them. Germline-derived CDR1 and CDR2 are DFQATT and SNEGSKA (reference sequence). CDR3 residues: CSARHPLGSGTQYF. In nucleotides, the CDR3 is TGCAGTGCTAGACACCCCCTAGGGTCGGGGACCCAGTACTTC.

This clonotype occurred a few times. This sequence joins TRBV6-5 and TRBJ1-1; the match to TRBD1 covers 7 bases. This CDR3 spans 15 amino acids. V dropped 0 bases and J dropped 2; count of bases not matched to a gene: 3. Germline assignment: CDR1 MNHEY and CDR2 SVGAGI. The chain's CDR3 is CASSYSGQTNTEAFF. In DNA, the CDR3 is TGTGCCAGCAGTTACTCGGGACAGACTAACACTGAAGCTTTCTTT.